The rows below give T cell receptor beta chains drawn from one sample of a study of blood T cells in healthy people across ages. TCRdb re-derived calls from the 5' RACE reads in MiXCR, one entry per CDR3 protein. The sample lists approximately 690,000 distinct CDR3 sequences, approximately 40% occurring once. The specimen sequenced was blood. The receptors shown here come from an elderly man in good health. The CDR3 runs from the conserved cysteine through the conserved F or W. A D gene is named only where the DNA matches it firmly. Only part of the rows carry a size: once, few, many, or a class if the clone is expanded.

d_call	v_call	clone_size	j_call	cdr3_aa	cdr3_nt
TRBD1	TRBV6-2/TRBV6-3	NA	TRBJ2-1	CASRSEGARTYNEQFF	TGTGCCAGCCGATCCGAGGGGGCGAGGACCTACAATGAGCAGTTCTTC
NA	TRBV20-1	NA	TRBJ2-3	CSARDVRTPDTQYF	TGCAGTGCTAGAGATGTTCGGACCCCGGATACGCAGTATTTT
TRBD1	TRBV2	NA	TRBJ2-1	CASSRQGYNNEQFF	TGTGCCAGCAGCCGACAGGGCTACAACAATGAGCAGTTCTTC
NA	TRBV4-3	few	TRBJ1-2	CASSPYVFGGYTF	TGCGCCAGCAGCCCCTATGTGTTTGGTGGCTACACCTTC
NA	TRBV12-3/TRBV12-4	once	TRBJ2-6	CASNLAPGAGSGANVLTF	TGTGCCAGCAATTTAGCGCCGGGGGCGGGGTCTGGGGCCAACGTCCTGACTTTC
NA	TRBV7-2	NA	TRBJ1-2	CASSKDMGYGYTF	TGTGCCAGCAGCAAGGACATGGGTTATGGCTACACCTTC
NA	TRBV9	once	TRBJ2-1	CASNDGGAESYNEQFF	TGTGCCAGCAATGATGGGGGGGCAGAGTCCTACAATGAGCAGTTCTTC
TRBD1	TRBV5-1	NA	TRBJ1-1	CASFPGIGGPEDTEAFF	TGCGCCTCGTTTCCCGGGATAGGGGGCCCGGAGGACACTGAGGCTTTCTTT
TRBD2	TRBV9	NA	TRBJ2-3	CASSGTLLAGTQYF	TGTGCCAGCAGCGGGACTTTACTAGCGGGAACGCAGTATTTT
TRBD1	TRBV6-6	few	TRBJ2-1	CASHKGTGALHGNEQFF	TGTGCCAGCCACAAAGGGACAGGGGCACTTCATGGCAATGAGCAGTTCTTC
NA	TRBV13	NA	TRBJ2-1	CASSSDKSFNEQFF	TGTGCCAGCAGCTCGGACAAGTCTTTCAATGAGCAGTTCTTC
NA	TRBV7-2	NA	TRBJ1-5	CASSLGHGGSNQPQHF	TGTGCCAGCAGCTTAGGACATGGGGGGAGCAATCAGCCCCAGCATTTT
TRBD1	TRBV20-1	few	TRBJ2-5	CSARTGTGQTQYF	TGCAGTGCTAGAACCGGGACAGGGCAGACCCAGTACTTC
NA	TRBV2	NA	TRBJ2-6	CASRLLTGPNVLTF	TGTGCCAGCAGATTACTGACAGGTCCCAACGTCCTGACTTTC
NA	TRBV2	NA	TRBJ2-1	CASSGGGGYQVANEQFF	TGTGCCAGCAGTGGTGGGGGCGGTTATCAAGTTGCCAATGAGCAGTTCTTC
NA	TRBV5-1	NA	TRBJ2-1	CASSAGLEGVNEQFF	TGCGCCAGCAGCGCCGGCCTTGAAGGGGTCAATGAGCAGTTCTTC
NA	TRBV28	NA	TRBJ2-4	CASSLFQVTLAKNIQYF	TGTGCCAGCAGTCTATTCCAGGTGACACTAGCCAAAAACATTCAGTACTTC
NA	TRBV5-6	few	TRBJ1-6	CASMEGRLSPLHF	TGTGCCAGCATGGAGGGAAGGCTTTCACCCCTCCACTTT
NA	TRBV20-1	NA	TRBJ2-1	CSARQYNEQFF	TGCAGTGCTAGACAGTACAATGAGCAGTTCTTC
TRBD2	TRBV9	NA	TRBJ2-1	CASSVATPGLGGEQFF	TGTGCCAGCAGCGTCGCGACACCGGGACTAGGGGGTGAGCAGTTCTTC
NA	TRBV6-6	NA	TRBJ1-4	CATTNRDNDEKLFF	TGTGCCACTACCAATAGGGACAATGATGAAAAACTGTTTTTT
TRBD2	TRBV5-5	few	TRBJ2-7	CASRSTSGMVHEQYF	TGTGCCAGCAGGTCTACTAGCGGGATGGTCCACGAGCAGTACTTC
NA	TRBV4-1	few	TRBJ1-5	CASSQDGGARQPQHF	TGCGCCAGCAGCCAAGACGGGGGGGCCAGGCAGCCCCAGCATTTT
NA	TRBV20-1	few	TRBJ2-5	CSAREGVQETQYF	TGCAGTGCTAGAGAAGGCGTCCAAGAGACCCAGTACTTC
NA	TRBV20-1	few	TRBJ1-1	CSAMGNALGLSTEAFF	TGCAGTGCTATGGGGAATGCTCTCGGGCTGAGCACTGAAGCTTTCTTT
NA	TRBV7-9	NA	TRBJ1-4	CASSRGPGQTIEKLFF	TGTGCCAGCAGCCGTGGACCCGGACAGACGATTGAAAAACTGTTTTTT
TRBD1	TRBV20-1	NA	TRBJ1-2	CSASETGFPDGYTF	TGCAGTGCTAGCGAGACAGGGTTCCCAGACGGCTACACCTTC
TRBD1	TRBV6-2/TRBV6-3	few	TRBJ1-1	CASSRGTGFVDTEAFF	TGTGCCAGCAGTCGCGGGACAGGGTTTGTGGACACTGAAGCTTTCTTT
TRBD2	TRBV20-1	few	TRBJ2-3	CSASPSGSGTDTQYF	TGCAGTGCTAGTCCGAGCGGGAGTGGAACAGATACGCAGTATTTT
NA	TRBV7-2	many	TRBJ2-4	CASSLVATGEAKNIQYF	TGTGCCAGCAGCTTAGTAGCGACAGGCGAAGCCAAAAACATTCAGTACTTC
NA	TRBV10-3	many	TRBJ2-1	CAISVGGSYNEQFF	TGTGCCATCAGTGTTGGCGGCTCCTACAATGAGCAGTTCTTC
TRBD1	TRBV7-9	NA	TRBJ1-5	CTSSLSGQINQPQHF	TGTACCAGCAGCTTATCGGGACAGATCAATCAGCCCCAGCATTTT
NA	TRBV7-9	NA	TRBJ1-1	CASSLGVGSEAFF	TGTGCCAGCAGCTTAGGGGTTGGTAGTGAAGCTTTCTTT
NA	TRBV6-6	few	TRBJ2-6	CASYTAAGANVLTF	TGTGCCAGCTATACAGCGGCCGGGGCCAACGTCCTGACTTTC
NA	TRBV7-3	NA	TRBJ2-1	CASSLIQGNEQFF	TGTGCCAGCAGCTTAATCCAGGGTAATGAGCAGTTCTTC
NA	TRBV5-4	few	TRBJ1-1	CASSFGQQNTEAFF	TGTGCCAGCAGTTTCGGACAGCAGAACACTGAAGCTTTCTTT
NA	TRBV9	NA	TRBJ2-2	CARSTPDKPPGELFF	TGTGCCCGCAGCACCCCGGACAAACCACCCGGGGAGCTGTTTTTT
TRBD1	TRBV29-1	few	TRBJ1-1	CSVTGQGAANTEAFF	TGCAGCGTAACCGGACAGGGGGCGGCGAACACTGAAGCTTTCTTT
NA	TRBV20-1	NA	TRBJ2-7	CSALRPSSSYEQYF	TGCAGTGCTTTACGGCCCTCTAGCTCCTACGAGCAGTACTTC
TRBD2	TRBV4-3	few	TRBJ2-7	CASSSLGLADSYEQYF	TGCGCCAGCAGCTCTTTGGGGCTAGCGGACTCCTACGAGCAGTACTTC
NA	TRBV12-3/TRBV12-4	few	TRBJ2-7	CASSPGGPPNEQYF	TGTGCCAGCAGTCCAGGGGGGCCCCCCAACGAGCAGTACTTC
NA	TRBV7-3	NA	TRBJ2-5	CASSSAGGHLETQYF	TGTGCCAGCAGCTCCGCCGGGGGTCATCTGGAGACCCAGTACTTC
NA	TRBV7-9	NA	TRBJ2-3	CASSLNGGADTQYF	TGTGCCAGCAGCTTAAATGGCGGCGCGGATACGCAGTATTTT
NA	TRBV6-5	NA	TRBJ2-1	CASSYSYKSGATGRGGNEQFF	TGTGCCAGCAGTTACTCGTATAAATCAGGGGCGACCGGCCGAGGAGGCAATGAGCAGTTCTTC
NA	TRBV15	NA	TRBJ2-2	CATSRVLPGHSTGELFF	TGTGCCACCAGCAGAGTTCTCCCGGGACACTCCACCGGGGAGCTGTTTTTT